Presented here are 24 T cell receptor beta chains from one specimen sequenced in a study of cytomegalovirus exposure and HLA in healthy donors. Using immunoSEQ multiplex PCR, the repertoire was profiled, and TCRdb retains in-frame clones only, with some absent. The sample holds about 130,000 clones, roughly 89% seen once. Material for sequencing was PBMCs. These receptors all stem from a woman aged 18-30 years in good health and CMV-seronegative.

V gene TRBV5-1 combines with J gene TRBJ2-3; TRBD2 agrees at 8 bases. Germline loops: CDR1 SGHRS, CDR2 YFSETQ. The CDR3 extends over 15 amino acids. The trim removed 2 bases at V and 9 bases at J, leaving 11 bases unmatched. CDR3 in amino acids: CASSFYGLAEETQYF. As DNA, the CDR3 is TGCGCCAGCAGCTTCTATGGACTAGCCGAGGAGACGCAGTATTTT.

The chain combines TRBV6-4 with TRBJ2-6; D uncertain. The CDR3 covers 17 residues. Germline CDR1 MRHNA, CDR2 SNTAGT. V was pared by 4 bases and J by 0 bases, with 13 bases between. The CDR3 nucleotides are TGTGCCAGCAGTGGGGCAGACACCCTCTCTGGGGCCAACGTCCTGACTTTC. The encoded protein is CASSGADTLSGANVLTF.

The chain is built from TRBV6-5 and TRBJ1-1; TRBD1 might be the D (6 bases). Germline CDR1 is MNHEY and CDR2 is SVGAGI. V lost 0 bases to trimming and J lost 3 bases, with 11 bases between them. The CDR3 consists of 15 residues. CDR3 coding DNA: TGTGCCAGCAGTTACTCGACAGGAGGTGACACTGAAGCTTTCTTT. The encoded protein is CASSYSTGGDTEAFF.

The chain combines TRBV18 with TRBJ1-1; D is undetermined. The CDR3 runs to 13 residues. The V end lost 4 bases, the J end lost 2 bases, and 8 bases lay between the germline ends. Germline CDR1 is KGHSH and CDR2 is LQKENI. CDR3 amino acids: CASSLGANTEAFF. Written as DNA, the CDR3 is TGTGCCAGCTCACTGGGAGCAAACACTGAAGCTTTCTTT.

The V gene is TRBV7-6, the J gene TRBJ2-7, with TRBD2 matching 9 bases. The J segment lost 3 bases and the V segment lost 4 bases, leaving 7 bases of the junction unmatched. In germline, CDR1 is SGHVS, CDR2 FNYEAQ. This CDR3 contains 15 residues. The CDR3 here is CASSSGASGDYEQYF. The CDR3 DNA sequence: TGTGCCAGCAGCTCAGGGGCTAGCGGGGACTACGAGCAGTACTTC.

The rearrangement joins TRBV7-8 to TRBJ1-2; D ambiguous. The CDR3 is made up of 21 amino acids. Trimming removed 0 bases at V and 7 bases at J, with 33 bases between. CDR1 and CDR2 (germline): SGHVS, FQNEAQ. CDR3 loop: CASSLARVFRQTQTRTSGYTF. CDR3 nucleotide sequence: TGTGCCAGCAGCTTAGCGCGGGTCTTCCGTCAAACCCAGACCCGGACCTCTGGCTACACCTTC.

The chain combines TRBV20-1 with TRBJ1-1; no clear D gene. Germline assignment: CDR1 DFQATT and CDR2 SNEGSKA (reference sequence). Trimming took off 6 bases at V and 1 base at J, with 6 bases between the two ends. The CDR3 covers 11 residues. CDR3 nucleotides: TGCAGTGCGAGGGAGAACACTGAAGCTTTCTTT. As protein: CSARENTEAFF.

Worth noting for this clone: At the DNA level, this CDR3 is encoded by other sequences in the same sample as well. J is TRBJ1-2 and V is TRBV29-1; D uncertain. Germline V gene data show CDR1 as SQVTM and CDR2 as ANQGSEA. Trimming left V 2 bases short and J 4 bases short, with 5 bases between. The CDR3 spans 11 residues. Written as DNA, the CDR3 is TGCAGCGTTGAATCGGGCTATGGCTACACCTTC. Its translation: CSVESGYGYTF.

The chain carries TRBV19 and TRBJ1-2; D remains unclear. The CDR3 is made up of 12 amino acids. Germline values: CDR1 LNHDA, CDR2 SQIVND (reference sequence). V lost 3 bases to trimming and J lost 3 bases, with 5 bases between them. The CDR3, as DNA: TGTGCCAGTAGTATCCGGGACTATGGCTACACCTTC. This gives the protein CASSIRDYGYTF. Filled out from reference TRBV19 and TRBJ1-2, the complete variable domain reads DGGITQSPKYLFRKEGQNVTLSCEQNLNHDAMYWYRQDPGQGLRLIYYSQIVNDFQKGDIAEGYSVSREKKESFPLTVTSAQKNPTAFYLCASSIRDYGYTFGSGTRLTVV.

The V gene is TRBV6-4, the J gene TRBJ2-1; 7 bases are a match to TRBD1. V lost 4 bases, J lost 5 bases, and 8 bases stayed unmatched. Germline lookup yields CDR1 MRHNA and CDR2 SNTAGT. CDR3 size: 15 residues. The CDR3 protein is CASSGGGSGNNEQFF. CDR3 nucleotides: TGTGCCAGCAGTGGAGGGGGCAGTGGAAACAATGAGCAGTTCTTC.

The chain joins TRBV4-2 to TRBJ1-6, with a tentative D call TRBD1 (6 bases). The CDR3 totals 17 residues. Trimming took off 4 bases at V and 7 bases at J, with 20 bases between the two ends. Per the germline V gene, CDR1 is LGHNA and CDR2 is YNFKEQ. In DNA, the CDR3 is TGTGCCAGCAGCCCCCCGATTAGAACAGGGAAAAATTCACCCCTCCACTTT. Protein: CASSPPIRTGKNSPLHF.

This chain connects TRBV9 to TRBJ2-2; the D gene is possibly TRBD2 (5 bases). With 0 bases removed from V and 7 bases from J, the gap between germline ends came to 13 bases. This CDR3 region has 15 residues. Germline V gene data show CDR1 as SGDLS and CDR2 as YYNGEE. Here the CDR3 DNA reads TGTGCCAGCAGCGTAGCTAGGACTCTCAACGGGGAGCTGTTTTTT. This encodes CASSVARTLNGELFF.

This clone was counted a single time. This sequence joins TRBV10-3 and TRBJ1-5; no clear D. The CDR3 covers 15 residues. Trimming removed 2 bases from V and 0 bases from J, with 8 bases in between. Germline CDR1 and CDR2: ENHRY and SYGVKD. This chain's CDR3 is CAISEQLDSNQPQHF. Written as DNA, the CDR3 is TGTGCCATCAGTGAGCAGCTAGATAGCAATCAGCCCCAGCATTTT.

This chain uses TRBV27 with TRBJ1-5, with TRBD1 identical over 7 bases. The germline CDR1 and CDR2 sequences are MNHEY and SMNVEV (reference sequence). With 6 bases clipped from V and 2 bases from J, the junction kept 4 bases outside the gene matches. This CDR3 spans 14 amino acids. The CDR3 sequence is CASSRGTGNQPQHF. The CDR3, as DNA: TGTGCCAGCAGCAGGGGGACAGGCAATCAGCCCCAGCATTTT.

V usage is TRBV27 and J usage is TRBJ2-2; TRBD2 matches 9 bases. V was clipped by 5 bases and J by 1 base; unmatched bases: 2. CDR3 length: 15 residues. Germline CDR1 and CDR2: MNHEY and SMNVEV (reference sequence). CDR3 in DNA: TGTGCCAGCAGTCGAGCGGGGGGGAACACCGGGGAGCTGTTTTTT. Protein sequence: CASSRAGGNTGELFF.

This clone was detected only a few times. The chain couples TRBV5-6 to TRBJ1-2; no clear D gene. This CDR3 contains 13 residues. Trimming stripped 3 bases from V and 4 bases from J, with 10 bases between. CDR1 is SGHDT and CDR2 is YYEEEE in the germline V gene. CDR3 region: CASSSPGSYGYTF. Here the CDR3 DNA reads TGTGCCAGCAGCTCTCCGGGAAGCTATGGCTACACCTTC.

This chain connects TRBV6-5 to TRBJ2-3; D unclear. The germline V gene has CDR1 MNHEY and CDR2 SVGAGI. The ends were cut back, 5 bases at V and 6 bases at J, with 6 bases in the middle. CDR3 length: 11 residues. The CDR3: CASSNRDTQYF. The CDR3 region has the DNA TGTGCCAGCAGTAACCGGGATACGCAGTATTTT.

V gene TRBV4-1 combines with J gene TRBJ2-7, with 8 bases identical to TRBD1. CDR1 is MGHRA, CDR2 YSYEKL, per germline. This CDR3 has 14 amino acids. V lost 4 bases and J lost 3; bases outside the gene matches: 5. In DNA form, the CDR3 reads TGCGCCAGCAGCCTTAATGGACAGGGCTACGAGCAGTACTTC. Protein product: CASSLNGQGYEQYF.

This clone was observed a handful of times. The J gene is TRBJ1-5, the V gene TRBV4-1; 11 bases are shared with TRBD1. The CDR3 has 15 amino acids. Germline values: CDR1 MGHRA, CDR2 YSYEKL. V was clipped by 5 bases and J by 7 bases; unmatched bases: 7. The CDR3 here is CASSTPGQGVQPQHF. CDR3 nucleotide sequence: TGCGCCAGCAGCACTCCGGGACAGGGGGTCCAGCCCCAGCATTTT.

The chain combines TRBV7-9 with TRBJ2-1, with 10 positions matching TRBD2. The CDR3 totals 15 residues. Looked up from germline, CDR1 is SEHNR and CDR2 is FQNEAQ (reference sequence). V shed 5 bases and J 7 bases; nucleotides not matched to a gene: 8. The CDR3 is CASSPKGLAPNEQFF. CDR3 nucleotide sequence: TGTGCCAGCAGCCCAAAGGGACTAGCGCCGAATGAGCAGTTCTTC.

This chain links TRBV18 with TRBJ1-2; D may be TRBD1 (6 bases). Germline-derived CDR1 and CDR2 are KGHSH and LQKENI. The CDR3 loop spans 14 amino acids. Trimming took off 1 base at V and 4 bases at J, with 10 bases between the two ends. CDR3 protein: CASSPQGVIYGYTF. In DNA, the CDR3 is TGTGCCAGCTCACCACAGGGGGTCATCTATGGCTACACCTTC.

The V and J genes are TRBV6-1 and TRBJ2-2, with 11 bases that match TRBD1. Germline V gene data show CDR1 as MNHNS and CDR2 as SASEGT. V was pared by 4 bases and J by 6 bases, with 7 bases of the junction left unmatched. This CDR3 region has 16 residues. In DNA, the CDR3 is TGTGCCAGCAGTGCGAGGGGACAGGGGGTATCCGGGGAGCTGTTTTTT. It specifies CASSARGQGVSGELFF.

This chain's CDR3 is CASSSGQGAGYGYTF. The CDR3 DNA is TGTGCCAGCAGCTCGGGACAGGGGGCCGGCTATGGCTACACCTTC. The chain combines TRBV7-9 with TRBJ1-2; 12 bases are a match to TRBD1. The CDR3 consists of 15 residues. After removal of 4 bases from V and 4 bases from J, the junction contained 4 bases not matched to a gene. Germline V CDR1 and CDR2: SEHNR, FQNEAQ (reference sequence).

The rearrangement links TRBV5-6 to TRBJ1-3; no definite D call. Germline V lookup: CDR1 SGHDT, CDR2 YYEEEE. V gave up 1 base and J gave up 0 bases, with 8 bases separating them. The CDR3 is 15 amino acids. CDR3: CASSLTYYSGNTIYF. Here the CDR3 DNA reads TGTGCCAGCAGCTTGACTTACTACTCTGGAAACACCATATATTTT.